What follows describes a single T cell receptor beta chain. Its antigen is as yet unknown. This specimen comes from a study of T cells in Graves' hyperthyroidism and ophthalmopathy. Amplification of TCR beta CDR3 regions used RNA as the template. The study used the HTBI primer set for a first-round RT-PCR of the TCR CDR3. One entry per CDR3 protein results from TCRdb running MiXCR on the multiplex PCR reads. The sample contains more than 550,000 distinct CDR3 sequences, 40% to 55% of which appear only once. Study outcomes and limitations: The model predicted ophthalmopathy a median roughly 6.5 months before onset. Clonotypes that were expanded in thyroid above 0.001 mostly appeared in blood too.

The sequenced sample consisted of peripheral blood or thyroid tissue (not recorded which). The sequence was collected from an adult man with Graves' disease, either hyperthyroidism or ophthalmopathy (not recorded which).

DNA of the CDR3: TGTGCCAGCAGCCACTCGGGGCCTAACTATGGCTACACCTTC. This sequence encodes CASSHSGPNYGYTF. The rearrangement uses TRBV12-3 or TRBV12-4 and TRBJ1-2; possible D gene TRBD1, 5 bases. V lost 6 bases to trimming and J lost 0 bases, with 11 bases between them. The CDR3 has 14 residues.